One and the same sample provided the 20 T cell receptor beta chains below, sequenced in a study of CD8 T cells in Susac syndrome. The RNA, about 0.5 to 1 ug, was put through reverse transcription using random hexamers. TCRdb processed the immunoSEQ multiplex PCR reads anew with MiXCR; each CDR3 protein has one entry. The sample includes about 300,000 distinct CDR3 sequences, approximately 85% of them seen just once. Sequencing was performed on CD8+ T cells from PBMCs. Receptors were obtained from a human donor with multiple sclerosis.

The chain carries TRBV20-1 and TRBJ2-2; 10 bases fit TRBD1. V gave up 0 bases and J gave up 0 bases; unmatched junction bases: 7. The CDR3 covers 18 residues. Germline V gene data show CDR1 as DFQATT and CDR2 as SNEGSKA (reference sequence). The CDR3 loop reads CSARDGTGETANTGELFF. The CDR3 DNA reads TGCAGTGCTAGAGACGGGACAGGGGAGACCGCGAACACCGGGGAGCTGTTTTTT.

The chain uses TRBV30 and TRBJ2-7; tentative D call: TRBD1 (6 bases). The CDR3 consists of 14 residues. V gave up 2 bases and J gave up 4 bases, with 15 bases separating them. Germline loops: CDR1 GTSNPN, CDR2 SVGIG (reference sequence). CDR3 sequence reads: CAWSIPRGRYEQYF. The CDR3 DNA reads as TGTGCCTGGAGTATACCCAGGGGTAGGTACGAGCAGTACTTC.

CDR3 nucleotides: TGTGCCAGCAGCTTGGTTCCCCAACCGGGACTAGTTTACAATGAGCAGTTCTTC. Its protein product is CASSLVPQPGLVYNEQFF. The chain couples TRBV7-9 to TRBJ2-1, with TRBD2 identical over 8 bases. The CDR3 totals 18 residues. Per germline, CDR1 SEHNR and CDR2 FQNEAQ (reference sequence). V lost 3 bases, J lost 4 bases, and 14 bases stayed unmatched.

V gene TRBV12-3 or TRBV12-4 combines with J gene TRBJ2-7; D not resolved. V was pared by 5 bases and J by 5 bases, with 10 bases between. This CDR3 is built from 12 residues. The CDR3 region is CASSTLRDEQYF. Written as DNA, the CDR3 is TGTGCCAGCAGTACCCTAAGGGACGAGCAGTACTTC.

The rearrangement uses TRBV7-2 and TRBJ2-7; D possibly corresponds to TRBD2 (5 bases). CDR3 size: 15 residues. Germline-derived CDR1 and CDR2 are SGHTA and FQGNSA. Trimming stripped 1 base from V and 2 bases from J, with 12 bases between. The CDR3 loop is CASSLELHGTYEQYF. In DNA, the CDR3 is TGTGCCAGCAGCTTAGAACTTCACGGGACCTACGAGCAGTACTTC.

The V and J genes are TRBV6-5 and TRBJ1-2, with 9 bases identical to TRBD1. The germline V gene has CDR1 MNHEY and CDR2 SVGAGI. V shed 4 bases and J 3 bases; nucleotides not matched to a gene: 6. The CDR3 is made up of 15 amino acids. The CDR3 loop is CASSSLRQGDYGYTF. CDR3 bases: TGTGCCAGCAGTTCCCTCCGACAGGGGGACTATGGCTACACCTTC.

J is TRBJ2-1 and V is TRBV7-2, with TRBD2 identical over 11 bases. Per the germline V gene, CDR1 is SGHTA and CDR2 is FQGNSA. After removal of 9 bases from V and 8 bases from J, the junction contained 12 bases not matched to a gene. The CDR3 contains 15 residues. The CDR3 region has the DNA TGTGCCAGTCGACTTATAGCGGGAGGGCCAGATGAGCAGTTCTTC. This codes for CASRLIAGGPDEQFF.

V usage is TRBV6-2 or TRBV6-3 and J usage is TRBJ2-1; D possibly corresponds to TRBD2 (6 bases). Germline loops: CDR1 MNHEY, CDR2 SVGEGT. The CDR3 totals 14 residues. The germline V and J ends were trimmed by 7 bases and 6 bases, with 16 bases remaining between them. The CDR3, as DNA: TGTGCCAGCACCTACGGGGGTGCGCTCAATGAGCAGTTCTTC. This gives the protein CASTYGGALNEQFF.

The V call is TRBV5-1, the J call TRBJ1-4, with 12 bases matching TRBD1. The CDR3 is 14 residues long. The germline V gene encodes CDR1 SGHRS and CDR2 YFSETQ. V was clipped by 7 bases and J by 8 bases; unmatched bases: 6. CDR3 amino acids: CASGTGTGGEKLFF. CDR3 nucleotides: TGCGCCAGCGGTACCGGGACAGGGGGCGAAAAACTGTTTTTT. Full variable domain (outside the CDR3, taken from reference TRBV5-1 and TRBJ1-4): KAGVTQTPRYLIKTRGQQVTLSCSPISGHRSVSWYQQTPGQGLQFLFEYFSETQRNKGNFPGRFSGRQFSNSRSEMNVSTLELGDSALYLCASGTGTGGEKLFFGSGTQLSVL.

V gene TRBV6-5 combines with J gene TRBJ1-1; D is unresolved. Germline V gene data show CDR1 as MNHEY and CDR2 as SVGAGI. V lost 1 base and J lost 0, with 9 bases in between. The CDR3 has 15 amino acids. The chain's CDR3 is CASSYWAGVNTEAFF. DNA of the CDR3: TGTGCCAGCAGTTACTGGGCAGGAGTGAACACTGAAGCTTTCTTT.

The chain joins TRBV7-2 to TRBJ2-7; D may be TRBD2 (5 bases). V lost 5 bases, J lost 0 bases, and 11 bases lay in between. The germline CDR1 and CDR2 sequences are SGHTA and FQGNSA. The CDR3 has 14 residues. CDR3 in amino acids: CASSPDFPSYEQYF. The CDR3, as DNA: TGTGCCAGCAGCCCGGACTTTCCCTCCTACGAGCAGTACTTC. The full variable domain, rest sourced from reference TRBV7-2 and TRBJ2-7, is GAGVSQSPSNKVTEKGKDVELRCDPISGHTALYWYRQSLGQGLEFLIYFQGNSAPDKSGLPSDRFSAERTGGSVSTLTIQRTQQEDSAVYLCASSPDFPSYEQYFGPGTRLTVT.

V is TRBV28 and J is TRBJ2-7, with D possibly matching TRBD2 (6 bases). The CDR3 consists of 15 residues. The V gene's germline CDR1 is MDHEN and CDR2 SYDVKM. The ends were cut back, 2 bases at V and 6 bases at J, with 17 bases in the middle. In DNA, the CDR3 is TGTGCCAGCAGTTTAGGGGTCGGGGGAAGGATCGAGCAGTACTTC. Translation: CASSLGVGGRIEQYF.

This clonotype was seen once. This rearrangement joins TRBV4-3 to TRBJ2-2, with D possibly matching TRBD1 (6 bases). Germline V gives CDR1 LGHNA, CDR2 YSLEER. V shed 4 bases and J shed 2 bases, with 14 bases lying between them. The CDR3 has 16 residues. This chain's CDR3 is CASSPQGRLNTGELFF. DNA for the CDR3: TGCGCCAGCAGCCCCCAGGGGCGACTCAACACCGGGGAGCTGTTTTTT.

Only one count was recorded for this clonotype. CDR3 sequence (DNA): TGTGCCAGCAGTCCCCCTGGCCCTCCCCGAGCGGGAGCCTACAATGAGCAGTTCTTC. Its protein product is CASSPPGPPRAGAYNEQFF. This chain uses TRBV28 with TRBJ2-1; 8 bases agree with TRBD2. The ends lost 5 bases at V and 2 bases at J; junction bases unmatched: 17. There are 19 residues in the CDR3. The V gene's germline CDR1 is MDHEN and CDR2 SYDVKM.

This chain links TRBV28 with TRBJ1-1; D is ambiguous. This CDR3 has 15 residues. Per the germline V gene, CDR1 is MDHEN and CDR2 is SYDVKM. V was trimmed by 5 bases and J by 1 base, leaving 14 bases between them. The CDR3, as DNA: TGTGCCAGCAGTCCCATTCTAGCGGGGAACACTGAAGCTTTCTTT. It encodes CASSPILAGNTEAFF.

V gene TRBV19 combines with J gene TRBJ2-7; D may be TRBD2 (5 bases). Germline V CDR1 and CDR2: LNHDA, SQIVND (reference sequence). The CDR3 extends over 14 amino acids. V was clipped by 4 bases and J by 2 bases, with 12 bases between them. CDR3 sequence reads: CASSRSLGPYEQYF. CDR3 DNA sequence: TGTGCCAGTAGTAGGTCACTAGGCCCCTACGAGCAGTACTTC. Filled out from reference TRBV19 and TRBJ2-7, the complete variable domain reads DGGITQSPKYLFRKEGQNVTLSCEQNLNHDAMYWYRQDPGQGLRLIYYSQIVNDFQKGDIAEGYSVSREKKESFPLTVTSAQKNPTAFYLCASSRSLGPYEQYFGPGTRLTVT.

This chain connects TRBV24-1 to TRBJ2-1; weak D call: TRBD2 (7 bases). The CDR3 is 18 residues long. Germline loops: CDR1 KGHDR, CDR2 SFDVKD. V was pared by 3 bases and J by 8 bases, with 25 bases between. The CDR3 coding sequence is TGTGCCACCAGTGATCTCATGGGGGCGGGAGCCGCGGGGGATGAGCAGTTCTTC. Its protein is CATSDLMGAGAAGDEQFF.

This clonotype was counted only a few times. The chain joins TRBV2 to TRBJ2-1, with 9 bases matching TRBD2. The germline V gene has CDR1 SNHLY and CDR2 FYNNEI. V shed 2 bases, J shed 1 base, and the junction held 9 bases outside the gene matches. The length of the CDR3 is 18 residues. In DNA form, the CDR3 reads TGTGCCAGCAGTGAATTCGGCCTAGCGGGAACGTCCTACAATGAGCAGTTCTTC. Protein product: CASSEFGLAGTSYNEQFF.

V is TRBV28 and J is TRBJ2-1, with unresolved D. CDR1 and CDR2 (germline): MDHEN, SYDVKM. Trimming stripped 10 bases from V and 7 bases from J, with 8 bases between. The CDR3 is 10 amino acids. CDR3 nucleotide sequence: TGTGCCACCTCCCAGAATGAGCAGTTCTTC. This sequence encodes CATSQNEQFF.

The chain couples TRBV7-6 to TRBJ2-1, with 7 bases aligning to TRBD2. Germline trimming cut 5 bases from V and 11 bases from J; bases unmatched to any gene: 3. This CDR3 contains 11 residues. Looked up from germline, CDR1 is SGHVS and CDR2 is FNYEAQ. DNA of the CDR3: TGTGCCAGCAGCCAACTAGCGAAGCAGTTCTTC. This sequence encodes CASSQLAKQFF. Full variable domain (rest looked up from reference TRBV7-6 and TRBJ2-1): GAGVSQSPRYKVTKRGQDVALRCDPISGHVSLYWYRQALGQGPEFLTYFNYEAQQDKSGLPNDRFSAERPEGSISTLTIQRTEQRDSAMYRCASSQLAKQFFGPGTRLTVL.